This T cell receptor beta chain was recorded in a study of T cell responses to AZD1222 COVID-19 vaccine. Study background: Combined were second doses at about 4 or about 12 weeks.

Losses at the gene ends were 5 bases for V and 9 bases for J; bases not matched to a gene: 12. Germline lookup yields CDR1 MNHEY and CDR2 SVGEGT. The CDR3 spans 15 residues. Overall study results and limits: Donor demographics were predominantly white British with a female majority; clonal diversity may be underestimated.

TCRdb's table, derived via immunoSEQ multiplex PCR, lists solely in-frame clones and lacks some. The sample includes tens of thousands of clones, roughly 92% of them seen just once. This clone was recorded only once. The antigen remains undetermined. The sequence derives from an adult in good health. The sequencing here drew on peripheral blood, taken on day 0 of AZD1222 vaccination. V is TRBV6-2 or TRBV6-3 and J is TRBJ2-1; 8 positions match TRBD2. CDR3 sequence: CASSLIRGGNSEQFF. The CDR3 bases are TGTGCCAGCAGTCTCATTCGGGGGGGGAACTCTGAGCAGTTCTTC.